This is a list of T cell receptor beta chains from one sample in a study of blood T cell repertoires in COVID-19. Measured with immunoSEQ multiplex PCR; TCRdb has only the in-frame clones, and not every one. The sample lists 140,000 to 150,000 clones, 84% occurring once. Material for sequencing was PBMCs or T cells enriched from blood (not recorded which). These receptors all stem from a woman aged 45-59 years who had been exposed to COVID-19. The CDR3 runs from the conserved cysteine through the conserved F or W. D genes are given only for firm matches. Size values are once, few and many counts, or a class for expanded clones, and some rows have none.

v_gene: TRBV4-1
abundance: -
j_gene: TRBJ2-5
d_gene: TRBD2
CDR3aa: CASSQGDSGGYQETQYF
CDR3nt: TGCGCCAGCAGCCAAGGGGATAGCGGGGGGTACCAAGAGACCCAGTACTTC

v_gene: TRBV27
abundance: few
j_gene: TRBJ2-1
d_gene: TRBD1
CDR3aa: CASSFITGALGEQFF
CDR3nt: TGTGCCAGCAGTTTCATAACAGGGGCTTTGGGTGAGCAGTTCTTC

v_gene: TRBV29-1
abundance: -
j_gene: TRBJ2-5
d_gene: -
CDR3aa: CSVEHFGGQETQYF
CDR3nt: TGCAGCGTTGAACATTTCGGGGGCCAAGAGACCCAGTACTTC

v_gene: TRBV19
abundance: -
j_gene: TRBJ2-1
d_gene: TRBD2
CDR3aa: CASSLSGRSYNEQFF
CDR3nt: TGTGCCAGTAGTCTTAGCGGGAGGTCCTACAATGAGCAGTTCTTC

v_gene: TRBV5-1
abundance: -
j_gene: TRBJ1-1
d_gene: TRBD1
CDR3aa: CASSLYTGGNTEAFF
CDR3nt: TGCGCCAGCAGCTTGTATACAGGGGGCAATACTGAAGCTTTCTTT

v_gene: TRBV19
abundance: -
j_gene: TRBJ1-2
d_gene: -
CDR3aa: CASSIDVLYGYTF
CDR3nt: TGTGCCAGTAGTATAGACGTCCTCTATGGCTACACCTTC

v_gene: TRBV6-5
abundance: once
j_gene: TRBJ2-7
d_gene: TRBD2
CDR3aa: CASRVTSGRTGEQYF
CDR3nt: TGTGCCAGCAGGGTGACTAGCGGGAGGACGGGGGAGCAGTACTTC

v_gene: TRBV19
abundance: -
j_gene: TRBJ1-5
d_gene: TRBD1
CDR3aa: CASSGQGGYNQPQHF
CDR3nt: TGTGCCAGTTCGGGACAGGGAGGTTACAATCAGCCCCAGCATTTT

v_gene: TRBV18
abundance: few
j_gene: TRBJ1-5
d_gene: -
CDR3aa: CASSQTGSNQPQHF
CDR3nt: TGTGCCAGCTCGCAGACGGGGAGCAATCAGCCCCAGCATTTT

v_gene: TRBV15
abundance: -
j_gene: TRBJ2-3
d_gene: TRBD1
CDR3aa: CATSRDATGGFDTQYF
CDR3nt: TGTGCCACCAGCAGAGATGCGACAGGGGGATTCGATACGCAGTATTTT

v_gene: TRBV6-5
abundance: -
j_gene: TRBJ1-4
d_gene: -
CDR3aa: CATSPGNNEKLFF
CDR3nt: TGTGCCACCTCACCCGGGAATAATGAAAAACTGTTTTTT

v_gene: TRBV9
abundance: -
j_gene: TRBJ2-7
d_gene: TRBD1
CDR3aa: CASSVAGTEDYEQYF
CDR3nt: TGTGCCAGCAGCGTAGCCGGGACAGAGGACTACGAGCAGTACTTC

v_gene: TRBV18
abundance: -
j_gene: TRBJ1-1
d_gene: -
CDR3aa: CASSPPGGRMEAFF
CDR3nt: TGTGCCAGCTCACCACCGGGGGGGCGTATGGAAGCTTTCTTT

v_gene: TRBV7-4
abundance: -
j_gene: TRBJ1-6
d_gene: -
CDR3aa: CASSRTSVGGSSYNSPLHF
CDR3nt: TGTGCCAGCAGCCGAACATCAGTAGGAGGTAGCTCCTATAATTCACCCCTCCACTTT